These 4 T cell receptor beta chains were all obtained from the same sample, sequenced in a study of T cell changes during pregnancy in multiple sclerosis. Only in-frame clones appear in the TCRdb table, and some are missing; sequencing was by immunoSEQ multiplex PCR. The profile shows approximately 89,000 clones, 85% to 95% of them singletons. Sequencing used peripheral blood, obtained in the third trimester of pregnancy. The receptors originated from a female donor with multiple sclerosis, enrolled in a pregnancy study.

The rearrangement uses TRBV11-2 and TRBJ2-4; weak D call: TRBD2 (5 bases). Per the germline V gene, CDR1 is SGHAT and CDR2 is FQNNGV. Trimming left V 5 bases short and J 4 bases short, with 15 bases between. The CDR3 covers 15 residues. For the CDR3, the DNA is TGTGCCAGCAGCCCACTGGCGGGCAGTAAAAACATTCAGTACTTC. This gives the protein CASSPLAGSKNIQYF.

The V call is TRBV14, the J call TRBJ2-3; 7 nucleotides line up with TRBD2. CDR1 is SGHDN and CDR2 is FVKESK in the germline V gene. The V and J ends lost 6 bases and 6 bases, in that order; junction bases with no gene match: 12. The CDR3 totals 15 residues. The CDR3 is CASSELAGVWDTQYF. As DNA, the CDR3 is TGTGCCAGCAGTGAATTGGCGGGGGTTTGGGATACGCAGTATTTT. Variable domain in full (rest from reference TRBV14 and TRBJ2-3): EAGVTQFPSHSVIEKGQTVTLRCDPISGHDNLYWYRRVMGKEIKFLLHFVKESKQDESGMPNNRFLAERTGGTYSTLKVQPAELEDSGVYFCASSELAGVWDTQYFGPGTRLTVL.

The chain couples TRBV5-6 to TRBJ1-6; maybe TRBD1 (6 bases). The germline gives CDR1 SGHDT, CDR2 YYEEEE. The CDR3 length is 15 residues. V was pared by 1 base and J by 9 bases, with 14 bases between. CDR3: CASSLRTAAASPLHF. The CDR3 region has the DNA TGTGCCAGCAGCTTGAGGACAGCCGCCGCTTCACCCCTCCACTTT.

This chain links TRBV30 with TRBJ2-2, with TRBD1 as a possible D gene (6 bases). V was pared by 5 bases and J by 3 bases, with 16 bases between. The CDR3 sequence is 15 residues long. Germline loops: CDR1 GTSNPN, CDR2 SVGIG (reference sequence). The CDR3 coding sequence is TGTGCCTGGTCACAGGGTTTTTTTGACACCGGGGAGCTGTTTTTT. Translated, it gives CAWSQGFFDTGELFF.